The present entry profiles one TCR beta chain with its context. The data derive from a study of blood T cell repertoires in COVID-19. The CDR3 extends over 16 amino acids. Germline V CDR1 and CDR2: LGHDT, YNNKEL (reference sequence). V lost 3 bases and J lost 2; bases outside the gene matches: 6. Only in-frame clones appear in the TCRdb table, and some are missing; sequencing was by immunoSEQ multiplex PCR. The sample shows about 260,000 clones, roughly 88% of them seen only once. The participants were between roughly 18 and 100 years old and came from about two dozen US areas. This chain uses TRBV3-1 (or the pseudogene TRBV3-2) with TRBJ1-4, with 7 bases aligning to TRBD1. Material: PBMCs or T cells enriched from blood (not recorded which). The sequence was collected from a woman aged 50 to 65 who had recovered from COVID-19. The CDR3 here is CASSQSEQGTNEKLFF. In DNA form, the CDR3 reads TGTGCCAGCAGCCAGAGCGAACAGGGGACTAATGAAAAACTGTTTTTT.